Listed below are T cell receptor beta chains from one sample, sequenced in a study of Tregs in tolerant kidney transplant recipients. Produced via immunoSEQ multiplex PCR; TCRdb's table is partial and in-frame only. This table has some 60,000 clones, around 82% appearing once. The sequenced sample was CD4+ T cells from blood. The receptors were sampled from a human donor in good health. The CDR3 runs from the conserved cysteine through the conserved F or W. A D gene is named only where the DNA matches it firmly. Expanded clones get a size class; other rows say once, few or many, or leave the size out.

size	D	J	V	CDR3	DNA
few	NA	TRBJ1-2	TRBV6-5	CASSAQDGYTF	TGTGCCAGCAGTGCCCAAGATGGCTACACCTTC
NA	NA	TRBJ2-5	TRBV4-1	CASSQGGREETQYF	TGCGCCAGCAGCCAAGGGGGCCGCGAAGAGACCCAGTACTTC
NA	NA	TRBJ2-5	TRBV7-2	CASSLYEGVRTQYF	TGTGCCAGCAGCCTATACGAAGGAGTGCGGACCCAGTACTTC
NA	NA	TRBJ1-1	TRBV29-1	CSSQPRGTEAFF	TGCAGCTCACAACCCAGGGGAACTGAAGCTTTCTTT
NA	TRBD1	TRBJ2-7	TRBV5-6	CASSFQRTGTGYEQYF	TGTGCCAGCAGCTTTCAACGGACCGGGACAGGGTACGAGCAGTACTTC
NA	TRBD1	TRBJ2-7	TRBV5-1	CASSFTGGSSTYEQYF	TGCGCCAGCAGTTTTACAGGGGGCAGCTCTACCTACGAGCAGTACTTC
once	TRBD2	TRBJ2-2	TRBV7-9	CASSLGLAGDTGELFF	TGTGCCAGCAGCTTAGGGCTAGCGGGAGACACCGGGGAGCTGTTTTTT
NA	TRBD1	TRBJ1-4	TRBV6-6	CASSRGHNEKLFF	TGTGCCAGCAGTAGGGGGCATAATGAAAAACTGTTTTTT
once	NA	TRBJ2-1	TRBV15	CATSRGRGGQYNEQFF	TGTGCCACCAGCAGAGGGAGGGGGGGACAGTACAATGAGCAGTTCTTC
NA	TRBD2	TRBJ2-2	TRBV7-9	CASSPGLAGGPDGELFF	TGTGCCAGCAGCCCCGGACTAGCGGGGGGGCCGGACGGGGAGCTGTTTTTT
once	TRBD1	TRBJ2-7	TRBV7-2	CASSLSGTGTTYEQYF	TGTGCCAGCAGCTTATCCGGGACAGGGACTACCTACGAGCAGTACTTC
NA	NA	TRBJ2-5	TRBV7-3	CASSTNGGTQYF	TGTGCCAGCAGCACAAATGGGGGGACCCAGTACTTC
NA	TRBD2	TRBJ2-5	TRBV14	CASSQDRERGARAQYF	TGTGCCAGCAGCCAAGATAGGGAGCGGGGGGCACGAGCCCAGTACTTC
NA	TRBD1	TRBJ2-1	TRBV2	CASRTDRVSYNEQFF	TGTGCCAGCAGGACAGACAGGGTTTCCTACAATGAGCAGTTCTTC
NA	NA	TRBJ1-2	TRBV21-1	CASSNLGVYTF	TGTGCCAGCAGCAACCTAGGGGTCTACACCTTC
NA	TRBD1	TRBJ2-7	TRBV11-2	CASSFGTGGSYEQYF	TGTGCCAGCAGCTTTGGGACAGGGGGCTCCTACGAGCAGTACTTC
NA	NA	TRBJ2-5	TRBV5-1	CASSLGEGAQYF	TGCGCCAGCAGCTTGGGGGAGGGGGCCCAGTACTTC
NA	NA	TRBJ2-7	TRBV19	CASSIALGHEQYF	TGTGCCAGTAGTATCGCCCTTGGCCACGAGCAGTACTTC
once	TRBD1	TRBJ2-5	TRBV5-4	CASRSDRAQETQYF	TGTGCCAGCAGGTCGGACAGGGCCCAAGAGACCCAGTACTTC
NA	TRBD2	TRBJ2-1	TRBV7-2	CASSPGGLAGGVLNEQFF	TGTGCCAGCAGCCCGGGGGGACTAGCGGGTGGGGTTCTCAATGAGCAGTTCTTC
NA	NA	TRBJ1-1	TRBV6-5	CASSSLVGGNTEAFF	TGTGCCAGCAGTAGCCTTGTCGGGGGGAACACTGAAGCTTTCTTT
NA	TRBD2	TRBJ2-3	TRBV30	CARGERGLRTDTQYF	TGTGCCCGGGGGGAGCGGGGGCTTCGCACAGATACGCAGTATTTT
NA	NA	TRBJ2-2	TRBV9	CASSVGAENTGELFF	TGTGCCAGCAGCGTAGGGGCAGAGAACACCGGGGAGCTGTTTTTT
NA	NA	TRBJ2-7	TRBV27	CASSLTLLSYEQYF	TGTGCCAGCAGTCTCACACTCCTCTCCTACGAGCAGTACTTC
once	NA	TRBJ1-5	TRBV19	CASSRQTNQPQHF	TGTGCCAGTAGTCGCCAGACTAATCAGCCCCAGCATTTT
NA	NA	TRBJ1-2	TRBV5-4	CASSPVVSAYQSNYGYTF	TGTGCCAGCAGCCCGGTCGTGTCAGCGTATCAATCTAACTATGGCTACACCTTC
NA	NA	TRBJ1-3	TRBV4-1	CASSQDRIGNTIYF	TGCGCCAGCAGCCAAGACCGGATCGGAAACACCATATATTTT
NA	TRBD1	TRBJ1-5	TRBV30	CAWSGTGLREPQHF	TGTGCCTGGAGTGGGACAGGGCTGAGGGAGCCCCAGCATTTT
NA	TRBD1	TRBJ1-3	TRBV30	CAWSVLDRGFTSGNTIYF	TGTGCCTGGAGTGTGTTGGACAGGGGTTTCACCTCTGGAAACACCATATATTTT
NA	NA	TRBJ2-7	TRBV5-4	CASSLGDDREQYF	TGTGCCAGCAGCTTGGGGGACGATCGAGAGCAGTACTTC
NA	NA	TRBJ2-7	TRBV7-2	CASSLGGGSYEQYF	TGTGCCAGCAGCTTAGGTGGAGGGTCGTACGAGCAGTACTTC
NA	NA	TRBJ1-2	TRBV6-1	CASSETGQASGYTF	TGTGCCAGCAGTGAAACCGGGCAGGCGTCTGGCTACACCTTC
once	NA	TRBJ1-5	TRBV5-8	CASSLGLVRGRQPQHF	TGTGCCAGCAGCTTGGGGTTAGTCCGGGGGCGGCAGCCCCAGCATTTT
NA	NA	TRBJ2-3	TRBV11-3	CASRGGHWGTDTQYF	TGTGCCAGCAGGGGGGGTCATTGGGGCACAGATACGCAGTATTTT
once	NA	TRBJ1-2	TRBV5-8	CASRRARGYTF	TGTGCCAGCAGGAGGGCACGGGGCTACACCTTC
few	TRBD2	TRBJ2-2	TRBV6-5	CASSYQGLATGELFF	TGTGCCAGCAGTTACCAGGGACTAGCTACCGGGGAGCTGTTTTTT
NA	TRBD1	TRBJ2-5	TRBV18	CASSPLRAGGQETQYF	TGTGCCAGCTCACCACTTCGGGCAGGGGGCCAAGAGACCCAGTACTTC
NA	NA	TRBJ2-1	TRBV7-2	CASSLLLGFSYNEQFF	TGTGCCAGCAGCCTACTCCTGGGGTTCTCCTACAATGAGCAGTTCTTC
NA	NA	TRBJ1-2	TRBV5-6	CASSLDRTNYGYTF	TGTGCCAGCAGCTTGGACAGGACTAACTATGGCTACACCTTC
NA	TRBD1	TRBJ1-2	TRBV5-1	CASSLEGQGRGGYTF	TGCGCCAGCAGCTTGGAGGGACAGGGGAGAGGTGGCTACACCTTC
few	NA	TRBJ1-1	TRBV7-9	CASKGGIGTEAFF	TGTGCCTCAAAAGGGGGGATTGGCACTGAAGCTTTCTTT
NA	NA	TRBJ2-5	TRBV30	CAWSVRPPGETQYF	TGTGCCTGGAGTGTACGGCCCCCGGGGGAGACCCAGTACTTC
NA	TRBD2	TRBJ2-7	TRBV4-1	CASSQGPTSGSPTSSYEQYF	TGCGCCAGCAGCCAAGGGCCAACTAGCGGGAGCCCCACCTCCTCCTACGAGCAGTACTTC
NA	TRBD2	TRBJ2-7	TRBV14	CASSRTRAGAYEQYF	TGTGCCAGCAGCCGTACGAGGGCGGGGGCCTACGAGCAGTACTTC
NA	NA	TRBJ1-3	TRBV12-5	CASGDPGVQSGNTIYF	TGTGCTAGTGGGGACCCAGGGGTACAGTCTGGAAACACCATATATTTT
NA	NA	TRBJ2-2	TRBV7-6	CASRTESYTGELFF	TGTGCCAGCAGGACGGAGTCGTACACCGGGGAGCTGTTTTTT
NA	TRBD1	TRBJ2-1	TRBV9	CASSGTPGTGWNEQFF	TGTGCCAGCAGCGGGACCCCCGGGACAGGGTGGAATGAGCAGTTCTTC
NA	NA	TRBJ1-5	TRBV30	CAVDNGTPQPQHF	TGTGCCGTCGACAATGGGACACCCCAGCCCCAGCATTTT